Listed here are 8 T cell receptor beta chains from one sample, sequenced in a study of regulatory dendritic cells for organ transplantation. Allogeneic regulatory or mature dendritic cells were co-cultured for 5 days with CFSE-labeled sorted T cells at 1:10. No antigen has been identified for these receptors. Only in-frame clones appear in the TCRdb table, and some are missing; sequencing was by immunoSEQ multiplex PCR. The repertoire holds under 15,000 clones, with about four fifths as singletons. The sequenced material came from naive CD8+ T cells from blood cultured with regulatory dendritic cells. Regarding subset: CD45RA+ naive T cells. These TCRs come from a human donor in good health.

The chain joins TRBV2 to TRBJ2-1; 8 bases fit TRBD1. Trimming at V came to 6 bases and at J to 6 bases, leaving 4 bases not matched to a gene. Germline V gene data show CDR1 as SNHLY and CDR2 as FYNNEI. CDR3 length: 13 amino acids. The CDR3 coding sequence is TGTGCCAGCAGGCCAGGGGGCCCCAATGAGCAGTTCTTC. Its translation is CASRPGGPNEQFF.

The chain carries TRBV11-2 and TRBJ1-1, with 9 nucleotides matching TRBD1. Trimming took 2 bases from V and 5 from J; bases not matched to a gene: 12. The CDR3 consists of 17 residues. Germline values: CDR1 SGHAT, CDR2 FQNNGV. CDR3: CASSLWGLGQGGTEAFF. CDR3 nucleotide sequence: TGTGCCAGCAGCTTATGGGGTTTGGGACAGGGAGGGACTGAAGCTTTCTTT.

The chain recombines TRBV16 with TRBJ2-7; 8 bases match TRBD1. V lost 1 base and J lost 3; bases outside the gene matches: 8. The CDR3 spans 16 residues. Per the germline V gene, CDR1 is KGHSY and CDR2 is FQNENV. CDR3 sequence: CASSQYRGVSSYEQYF. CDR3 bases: TGTGCCAGCAGCCAATACAGGGGGGTTTCCAGCTACGAGCAGTACTTC.

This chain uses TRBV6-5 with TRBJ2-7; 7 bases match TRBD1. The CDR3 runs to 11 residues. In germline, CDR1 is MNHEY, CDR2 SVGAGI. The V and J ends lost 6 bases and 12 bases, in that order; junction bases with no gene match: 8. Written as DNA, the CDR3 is TGTGCCAGCAGCGCCGGGACAGTATTGTACTTC. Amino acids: CASSAGTVLYF.

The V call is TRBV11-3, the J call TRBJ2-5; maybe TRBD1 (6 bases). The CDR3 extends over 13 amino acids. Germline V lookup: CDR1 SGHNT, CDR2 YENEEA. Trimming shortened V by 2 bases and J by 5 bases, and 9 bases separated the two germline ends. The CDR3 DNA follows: TGTGCCAGCAGCTTATGGGGGCTGGAGACCCAGTACTTC. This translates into CASSLWGLETQYF. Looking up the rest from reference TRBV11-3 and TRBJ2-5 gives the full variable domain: EAGVVQSPRYKIIEKKQPVAFWCNPISGHNTLYWYLQNLGQGPELLIRYENEEAVDDSQLPKDRFSAERLKGVDSTLKIQPAELGDSAVYLCASSLWGLETQYFGPGTRLLVL.

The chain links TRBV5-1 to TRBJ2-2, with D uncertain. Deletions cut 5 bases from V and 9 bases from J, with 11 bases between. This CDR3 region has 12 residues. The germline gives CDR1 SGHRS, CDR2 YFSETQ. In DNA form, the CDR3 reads TGCGCCAGCAGAGTTGTGGGCCGGGAGCTGTTTTTT. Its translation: CASRVVGRELFF.

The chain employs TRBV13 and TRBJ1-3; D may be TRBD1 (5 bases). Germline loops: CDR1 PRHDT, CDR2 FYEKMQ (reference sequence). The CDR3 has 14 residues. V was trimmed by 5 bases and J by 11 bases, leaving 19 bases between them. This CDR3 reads CASSEGLGGIPIYF. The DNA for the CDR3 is TGTGCCAGCAGCGAGGGACTGGGGGGTATCCCCATATATTTT.

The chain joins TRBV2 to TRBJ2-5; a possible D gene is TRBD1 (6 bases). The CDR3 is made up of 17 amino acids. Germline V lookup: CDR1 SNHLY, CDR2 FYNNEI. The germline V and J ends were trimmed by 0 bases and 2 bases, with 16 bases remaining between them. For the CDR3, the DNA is TGTGCCAGCAGTGAAGCTGTTCCAGGGGACCCTCAAGAGACCCAGTACTTC. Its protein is CASSEAVPGDPQETQYF. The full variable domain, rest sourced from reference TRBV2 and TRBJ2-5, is EPEVTQTPSHQVTQMGQEVILRCVPISNHLYFYWYRQILGQKVEFLVSFYNNEISEKSEIFDDQFSVERPDGSNFTLKIRSTKLEDSAMYFCASSEAVPGDPQETQYFGPGTRLLVL.